The rows below give T cell receptor beta chains drawn from one sample of a study of T-cell reconstitution after alpha-beta-depleted transplantation in children. TCRdb re-called the PCR reads through MiXCR, storing one row per CDR3 protein. The table includes around 700,000 distinct CDR3 sequences, roughly 14% detected once. The input for sequencing was PBMCs, taken before TCRalphabeta/CD19-depleted stem cell transplant. The source is a girl aged 2 to 9 with congenital amegakaryocytic thrombocytopenia, due to receive a stem cell transplant. CDR3s include the opening cysteine and the closing phenylalanine or tryptophan. D genes are given only for firm matches. The listing skips clone size in some rows; elsewhere it reads once, few, many or a size class.

many	TRBV27	-	TRBJ2-7	CASSFAAGSYEQYF	TGTGCCAGCAGTTTTGCTGCAGGGTCTTACGAGCAGTACTTC
-	TRBV18	TRBD1	TRBJ2-1	CASYQGQAHYNEQFF	TGTGCCAGCTACCAGGGACAGGCCCACTACAATGAGCAGTTCTTC
-	TRBV5-1	-	TRBJ2-2	CASSQENTGELFF	TGCGCCAGCAGCCAAGAAAACACCGGGGAGCTGTTTTTT
many	TRBV12-3/TRBV12-4	-	TRBJ2-7	CASRPREYHGEQYF	TGTGCCAGCAGACCTCGGGAGTATCATGGGGAGCAGTACTTC
many	TRBV5-1	TRBD2	TRBJ2-5	CASSAGLAGRETQYF	TGCGCCAGCAGCGCGGGACTAGCGGGACGCGAGACCCAGTACTTC
many	TRBV20-1	-	TRBJ2-3	CSARRSLAEQGTQYF	TGCAGTGCTAGACGTAGCCTAGCGGAACAGGGTACGCAGTATTTT
many	TRBV28	TRBD1	TRBJ2-7	CASSQPPDRGHEQYF	TGTGCCAGCAGTCAACCACCGGACAGGGGACACGAGCAGTACTTC
-	TRBV20-1	-	TRBJ1-1	CSARVLWGPNTEAFF	TGCAGTGCTAGAGTTTTATGGGGACCGAACACTGAAGCCTTCTTT
many	TRBV6-1	TRBD2	TRBJ2-3	CASSEILASGSTDTQYF	TGTGCCAGCAGTGAGATTTTGGCTAGCGGGAGCACAGATACGCAGTATTTT
-	TRBV18	TRBD2	TRBJ2-1	CASSPPKGLVYNEQFF	TGTGCCAGCTCACCACCGAAGGGACTAGTCTACAATGAGCAGTTCTTC
few	TRBV2	TRBD2	TRBJ2-1	CASRARGLADSYNEQFF	TGTGCCAGCAGGGCGAGGGGACTAGCGGACTCCTACAATGAGCAGTTCTTC
few	TRBV27	-	TRBJ2-5	CASSADRNQETQYF	TGTGCCAGCAGTGCCGACAGGAATCAAGAGACCCAGTACTTC
many	TRBV6-1	-	TRBJ2-3	CASMNYGADTQYF	TGTGCCAGCATGAACTACGGGGCAGATACGCAGTATTTT
-	TRBV7-6	-	TRBJ1-6	CASSPDRPNQRSPLHF	TGTGCCAGCAGCCCAGACCGTCCTAACCAGCGTTCACCCCTCCACTTT
-	TRBV19	TRBD1	TRBJ2-2	CASKPDRGRTGELFF	TGTGCCAGTAAGCCGGACAGGGGTCGGACCGGGGAGCTGTTTTTT
few	TRBV5-1	TRBD2	TRBJ2-3	CATTNLETSGRDTQYF	TGCGCCACCACGAATCTGGAGACTAGCGGGAGGGATACGCAGTATTTT
many	TRBV20-1	TRBD2	TRBJ2-3	CSARDIGGGPIPDTQYF	TGCAGTGCTAGAGATATTGGGGGAGGGCCGATTCCCGATACGCAGTATTTT
many	TRBV12-3/TRBV12-4	-	TRBJ2-1	CASSFWVSYNEQFF	TGTGCCAGCAGTTTTTGGGTCTCCTACAATGAGCAGTTCTTC
-	TRBV7-9	-	TRBJ1-4	CASSLAGALEKLFF	TGTGCCAGCAGCTTAGCGGGGGCGCTTGAAAAACTGTTTTTT
few	TRBV12-3/TRBV12-4	-	TRBJ2-1	CASSLVVGSGYNEQFF	TGTGCCAGCAGTTTAGTGGTAGGTAGCGGTTACAATGAGCAGTTCTTC
few	TRBV4-1	-	TRBJ2-1	CASSQPGRTLYNEQFF	TGCGCCAGCAGCCAACCGGGCCGGACTCTCTACAATGAGCAGTTCTTC
many	TRBV12-3/TRBV12-4	-	TRBJ1-2	CASSFGDYGYTF	TGTGCCAGCAGTTTCGGGGACTATGGCTACACCTTC
-	TRBV27	-	TRBJ2-3	CASNHAGTGTDTQYF	TGTGCCAGCAACCACGCGGGGACGGGGACAGATACGCAGTATTTT
many	TRBV5-1	-	TRBJ1-2	CASSSTVAPGYDGYTF	TGCGCCAGCAGCTCGACGGTCGCCCCGGGCTACGATGGCTACACCTTC
many	TRBV10-3	-	TRBJ2-5	CATSKAQETQYF	TGTGCCACCTCAAAAGCCCAAGAGACCCAGTACTTC
-	TRBV25-1	-	TRBJ2-5	CASSEPLDVTETQYF	TGTGCCAGCAGTGAACCATTGGACGTCACGGAGACCCAGTACTTC
few	TRBV20-1	TRBD1	TRBJ2-5	CSATTGGDGETQYF	TGCAGTGCTACGACAGGGGGTGACGGAGAGACCCAGTACTTC
-	TRBV5-1	TRBD2	TRBJ2-7	CASSLVASGTGEQYF	TGCGCCAGCAGCTTGGTGGCTAGCGGGACTGGCGAGCAGTACTTC
few	TRBV2	-	TRBJ2-7	CASSGGPYEQYF	TGTGCCAGCAGTGGGGGTCCCTACGAGCAGTACTTC
-	TRBV29-1	-	TRBJ2-7	CSVTSTEHPYEQYF	TGCAGCGTCACATCGACAGAGCACCCCTACGAGCAGTACTTC
few	TRBV4-2	-	TRBJ1-4	CASSRRDSTATNEKLFF	TGTGCCAGCAGCCGTAGGGATTCGACAGCAACTAATGAAAAACTGTTTTTT
few	TRBV5-1	TRBD2	TRBJ2-1	CASSNPPGLRNEQFF	TGCGCCAGCAGCAACCCTCCGGGACTAAGAAATGAGCAGTTCTTC
-	TRBV12-3/TRBV12-4	-	TRBJ1-1	CASSWDTLVAFF	TGTGCCAGCAGTTGGGACACGCTGGTAGCTTTCTTT
many	TRBV5-6	TRBD1	TRBJ1-4	CASINRGNEKLFF	TGTGCCAGCATTAACAGGGGCAATGAAAAACTGTTTTTT
few	TRBV27	TRBD2	TRBJ2-1	CASSPGLAGVGYNEQFF	TGTGCCAGCAGTCCCGGACTAGCGGGAGTAGGGTACAATGAGCAGTTCTTC
many	TRBV20-1	TRBD2	TRBJ2-1	CSARVSVGDYNPPYNEQFF	TGCAGTGCTAGAGTGTCGGTAGGGGACTACAACCCCCCATACAATGAGCAGTTCTTC
few	TRBV29-1	-	TRBJ2-2	CSVDPGMGGELFF	TGCAGCGTTGATCCGGGGATGGGCGGGGAGCTGTTTTTT
-	TRBV27	-	TRBJ2-4	CASSLWQSMDIQYF	TGTGCCAGCAGTTTATGGCAGTCTATGGACATTCAGTACTTC
-	TRBV28	-	TRBJ2-3	CASSFGARLSTDTQYF	TGTGCCAGCAGTTTCGGAGCCCGTCTTAGCACAGATACGCAGTATTTT
many	TRBV20-1	-	TRBJ2-1	CSADTKYNEQFF	TGCAGTGCTGACACTAAGTACAATGAGCAGTTCTTC
-	TRBV20-1	-	TRBJ2-1	CSATRSVRNEQFF	TGCAGTGCTACCCGGAGCGTGCGGAATGAGCAGTTCTTC
few	TRBV5-1	TRBD2	TRBJ2-7	CASSLVSGNYEQYF	TGCGCCAGCAGCTTGGTTAGCGGGAACTACGAGCAGTACTTC
-	TRBV18	-	TRBJ2-4	CASSNGRTPLAKNIQYF	TGTGCCAGCTCAAACGGACGGACACCTCTAGCCAAAAACATTCAGTACTTC
many	TRBV20-1	TRBD2	TRBJ2-3	CSAVLNSGDTQYF	TGCAGTGCCGTATTAAATAGCGGGGATACGCAGTATTTT
many	TRBV29-1	TRBD2	TRBJ2-3	CSVEDRLAGGDTQYF	TGCAGCGTTGAAGATCGGCTAGCGGGAGGAGATACGCAGTATTTT
few	TRBV20-1	-	TRBJ2-1	CSASGGTKYNEQFF	TGCAGTGCTAGTGGGGGGACAAAGTACAATGAGCAGTTCTTC
many	TRBV20-1	-	TRBJ1-1	CSARVSMNTEAFF	TGCAGTGCTAGAGTTTCCATGAACACTGAAGCTTTCTTT
-	TRBV20-1	-	TRBJ2-1	CSASKRANEQFF	TGCAGTGCTAGTAAAAGGGCGAATGAGCAGTTCTTC
many	TRBV20-1	TRBD2	TRBJ2-5	CSAPELAGVRETQYF	TGCAGTGCCCCGGAACTAGCGGGAGTCAGGGAGACCCAGTACTTC
many	TRBV20-1	-	TRBJ1-1	CSARERVNTEAFF	TGCAGTGCTAGAGAGAGAGTAAACACTGAAGCTTTCTTT
many	TRBV12-3/TRBV12-4	-	TRBJ1-5	CASSLRASASYQPQHF	TGTGCCAGCAGTTTAAGGGCCTCAGCCTCTTATCAGCCCCAGCATTTT
many	TRBV5-1	-	TRBJ2-7	CASSHRLGLEGGEQYF	TGCGCCAGCAGCCACAGACTGGGACTGGAAGGGGGCGAGCAGTACTTC
-	TRBV10-1	-	TRBJ2-3	CASSESGRNTQYF	TGCGCCAGCAGTGAGTCGGGGCGGAATACGCAGTATTTT
-	TRBV7-9	-	TRBJ2-1	CASRGDPEQIF	TGTGCCAGCAGGGGTGACCCTGAGCAGATCTTC
many	TRBV5-6	TRBD2	TRBJ2-3	CASSLASGGMYTQYF	TGTGCCAGCAGCTTGGCCAGCGGGGGGATGTATACGCAGTATTTT
-	TRBV7-2	-	TRBJ2-5	CASSLVVTAQETQYF	TGTGCCAGCAGCTTAGTAGTAACGGCGCAAGAGACCCAGTACTTC
-	TRBV3-1	-	TRBJ1-6	CASSPYNPWGSYNSPLHF	TGTGCCAGCAGCCCCTATAATCCTTGGGGCTCCTATAATTCACCCCTCCACTTT